This record looks at one T cell receptor beta chain sequence and its context. From germline, CDR1 is MGHRA and CDR2 YSYEKL. Trimming removed 0 bases at V and 3 bases at J, with 11 bases between. This CDR3 comprises 15 residues. These data originate in a study of PD-L1 blockade in urothelial cancer. The data were produced by immunoSEQ multiplex PCR, yet TCRdb's version contains in-frame clones alone and is incomplete. The sample gives 72,000 or so clones, about 90% of which show up once; approximately 15% is in the top ten. Time point specified: pretreatment peripheral blood. Sequenced here: PBMCs, sampled around atezolizumab (anti-PD-L1) treatment. V gene TRBV4-1 combines with J gene TRBJ1-2; D possibly corresponds to TRBD1 (5 bases). The receptor was isolated from a man aged 55 to 69 with urothelial cancer. CDR3 residues: CASSQEAGQDYGYTF. CDR3 nucleotide sequence: TGCGCCAGCAGCCAAGAGGCGGGGCAGGACTATGGCTACACCTTC.